This entry lists 22 T cell receptor beta chains sequenced from one sample in a study of OX40 agonist ivuxolimab in advanced cancers. Data came from immunoSEQ multiplex PCR; TCRdb stores just in-frame clones and leaves some out. The profile shows more than 65,000 clones, 85% of them singletons. The sample here was CD4+ or CD8+ T cells sorted from blood, taken in a trial of the OX40 agonist ivuxolimab. These receptors all come from an adult with an advanced solid tumor such as melanoma, head and neck, liver or kidney cancer.

The chain joins TRBV7-9 to TRBJ1-1; D unclear. CDR1 is SEHNR and CDR2 is FQNEAQ in the germline V gene (reference sequence). The V gene lost 5 bases and the J gene lost 0 bases, with 7 bases spanning the gap. This CDR3 has 13 amino acids. CDR3 DNA sequence: TGTGCCAGCAGCCCCACACTGAACACTGAAGCTTTCTTT. Translation: CASSPTLNTEAFF.

This chain uses TRBV10-3 with TRBJ2-4; D ambiguous. V gave up 2 bases and J gave up 5 bases, with 22 bases separating them. The CDR3 spans 18 residues. Germline CDR1 reads ENHRY; CDR2 reads SYGVKD. The CDR3 loop is CAISEPDNNPSWENIQYF. DNA for the CDR3: TGTGCCATCAGTGAGCCTGACAATAATCCCTCGTGGGAAAACATTCAGTACTTC.

The chain recombines TRBV7-2 with TRBJ2-3, with TRBD2 as a possible D gene (7 bases). Trimming removed 5 bases at V and 5 bases at J, with 14 bases between. Germline V gene data show CDR1 as SGHTA and CDR2 as FQGNSA. The CDR3 consists of 14 residues. The CDR3 DNA sequence: TGTGCCAGCAGCATCGGGGGGCAGCTAGATACGCAGTATTTT. This codes for CASSIGGQLDTQYF.

This sequence joins TRBV5-6 and TRBJ1-2; D might be TRBD1 (6 bases). V shed 10 bases and J shed 5 bases, with 24 bases lying between them. The CDR3 loop spans 15 amino acids. Germline V lookup: CDR1 SGHDT, CDR2 YYEEEE. DNA for the CDR3: TGTGCCCCATTGGCCAGGGGAGACCTTGGATATGGCTACACCTTC. Translating it yields CAPLARGDLGYGYTF.

This clone has more than one count but fewer than ten. This chain links TRBV6-5 with TRBJ1-2, with D unresolved. V gave up 7 bases and J gave up 7 bases, with 22 bases separating them. This CDR3 is 15 amino acids long. Germline V gene lookup returns CDR1 MNHEY and CDR2 SVGAGI. In DNA, the CDR3 is TGTGCCAGCACCCGCGAGCCGGAACGGTTAACTGGCTACACCTTC. Translating it yields CASTREPERLTGYTF.

The chain carries TRBV7-9 and TRBJ2-7; the D is unclear. Germline V gene data show CDR1 as SEHNR and CDR2 as FQNEAQ (reference sequence). CDR3 length: 14 residues. V lost 6 bases, J lost 2 bases, and 14 bases lay in between. CDR3 amino acids: CASRHSEVAYEQYF. DNA of the CDR3: TGTGCCAGCAGACATTCAGAGGTCGCCTACGAGCAGTACTTC.

V and J are TRBV19 and TRBJ1-3, with TRBD1 matching 7 bases. Unmatched junction bases numbered 9, after V lost 7 bases and J lost 0 bases. The CDR3 loop spans 16 amino acids. Germline CDR1 LNHDA, CDR2 SQIVND (reference sequence). CDR3 sequence: CASTLRTGRSGNTIYF. As DNA, the CDR3 is TGTGCCAGTACCCTTCGGACAGGCCGCTCTGGAAACACCATATATTTT.

The genes are TRBV9 and TRBJ2-2; D call uncertain. This CDR3 region has 13 residues. V lost 0 bases, J lost 4 bases, and 4 bases lay in between. The germline V gene encodes CDR1 SGDLS and CDR2 YYNGEE. CDR3 protein: CASSVDGTGELFF. The CDR3 bases are TGTGCCAGCAGCGTAGATGGCACCGGGGAGCTGTTTTTT. The variable domain in full, completed from reference TRBV9 and TRBJ2-2, reads DSGVTQTPKHLITATGQRVTLRCSPRSGDLSVYWYQQSLDQGLQFLIQYYNGEERAKGNILERFSAQQFPDLHSELNLSSLELGDSALYFCASSVDGTGELFFGEGSRLTVL.

The chain's CDR3 is CASSKTGQAAEQYF. CDR3 coding DNA: TGTGCCAGCAGCAAAACGGGACAAGCTGCCGAGCAGTACTTC. The chain employs TRBV21-1 and TRBJ2-7; TRBD1 was called by the table and not checked on the DNA. TRBV21-1 is described as a pseudogene. CDR3 length: 14 residues.

The V and J genes are TRBV7-2 and TRBJ1-4; 11 nucleotides align to TRBD1. CDR3 size: 15 residues. Germline assignment: CDR1 SGHTA and CDR2 FQGNSA. J was trimmed by 11 bases and V by 5 bases; bases with no gene match: 10. CDR3 bases: TGTGCCAGCAGCACCCGGACAGGGGGCGAGGGGAAACTGTTTTTT. It codes for CASSTRTGGEGKLFF.

V and J are TRBV30 and TRBJ2-1; 7 positions match TRBD1. V shed 2 bases, J shed 4 bases, and the junction held 2 bases outside the gene matches. The V gene's germline CDR1 is GTSNPN and CDR2 SVGIG (reference sequence). This CDR3 is 13 amino acids long. CDR3 DNA sequence: TGTGCCTGGAGTCAGGGACAGTACAATGAGCAGTTCTTC. This codes for CAWSQGQYNEQFF.

This clone was counted only a few times. This chain uses TRBV7-9 with TRBJ1-4; TRBD1 aligns across 9 bases. The V segment lost 5 bases and the J segment 7 bases; nucleotides outside the gene matches: 11. The germline V gene has CDR1 SEHNR and CDR2 FQNEAQ (reference sequence). This CDR3 is built from 16 residues. The CDR3 DNA is TGTGCCAGCAGCCCGGGACAGGGAAGGATGGGTGAAAAACTGTTTTTT. Encoded protein: CASSPGQGRMGEKLFF.

This chain connects TRBV6-1 to TRBJ1-4; D gene unclear. V was cut by 6 bases and J by 6 bases, with 11 bases left in between. This CDR3 has 13 residues. Germline V lookup: CDR1 MNHNS, CDR2 SASEGT. The CDR3 is CASSVNIDEKLFF. CDR3 sequence (DNA): TGTGCCAGCAGCGTGAACATCGATGAAAAACTGTTTTTT.

V is TRBV7-2 and J is TRBJ2-5; D not certain. There are 13 residues in the CDR3. Trimming stripped 3 bases from V and 4 bases from J, with 9 bases between. The germline V gene has CDR1 SGHTA and CDR2 FQGNSA. CDR3 in amino acids: CASSFGPLETQYF. The CDR3, as DNA: TGTGCCAGCAGCTTTGGGCCCTTAGAGACCCAGTACTTC.

V and J are TRBV5-5 and TRBJ1-1; the D is unclear. Germline CDR1 reads SGHKS; CDR2 reads YYEKEE (reference sequence). This CDR3 has 13 residues. V lost 4 bases, J lost 3 bases, and 10 bases lay in between. The CDR3 DNA reads TGTGCCAGCAGCGCGCCGGGTGACACTGAAGCTTTCTTT. Protein sequence: CASSAPGDTEAFF.

This chain joins TRBV28 and TRBJ2-7, with 11 bases lining up with TRBD1. CDR1 and CDR2 from the germline V gene are MDHEN and SYDVKM. The V and J ends lost 7 bases and 3 bases, in that order; junction bases with no gene match: 5. The CDR3 is 14 residues long. In nucleotides, the CDR3 is TGTGCCAGCACTCGGGGGACAGGGGGCTACGAGCAGTACTTC. This codes for CASTRGTGGYEQYF. Full variable domain (missing parts from reference TRBV28 and TRBJ2-7): DVKVTQSSRYLVKRTGEKVFLECVQDMDHENMFWYRQDPGLGLRLIYFSYDVKMKEKGDIPEGYSVSREKKERFSLILESASTNQTSMYLCASTRGTGGYEQYFGPGTRLTVT.

The V and J genes are TRBV4-1 and TRBJ1-5; weak D call: TRBD1 (6 bases). Per the germline V gene, CDR1 is MGHRA and CDR2 is YSYEKL. CDR3 length: 15 amino acids. Trimming cost V 0 bases and J 6 bases, with 12 bases left between them. The CDR3 region is CASSQDPWGRQPQHF. The CDR3 coding sequence is TGCGCCAGCAGCCAAGACCCCTGGGGGCGTCAGCCCCAGCATTTT.

V gene TRBV5-5 combines with J gene TRBJ1-3, with TRBD1 matching 7 bases. Per germline, CDR1 SGHKS and CDR2 YYEKEE (reference sequence). Trimming at V came to 4 bases and at J to 0 bases, leaving 7 bases not matched to a gene. CDR3 length: 16 amino acids. CDR3 protein: CASSQGQPRSGNTIYF. The DNA for the CDR3 is TGTGCCAGCAGCCAGGGACAGCCTCGCTCTGGAAACACCATATATTTT.

The chain uses TRBV4-1 and TRBJ2-2; no firm D call. Trimming cost V 0 bases and J 3 bases, with 8 bases left between them. CDR1 MGHRA and CDR2 YSYEKL come from the germline V gene. The CDR3 has 15 amino acids. CDR3 DNA sequence: TGCGCCAGCAGCCAAGACCGAGGATACACCGGGGAGCTGTTTTTT. Translation gives CASSQDRGYTGELFF.

This clone appeared a single time. The CDR3 loop is CASSIRQGAIETQYF. DNA for the CDR3: TGTGCCAGCAGTATACGACAGGGGGCCATCGAGACCCAGTACTTC. V gene TRBV27 combines with J gene TRBJ2-5, with 10 bases identical to TRBD1. CDR3 length: 15 amino acids. V lost 5 bases to trimming and J lost 5 bases; unmatched junction nucleotides: 8. Germline CDR1 and CDR2: MNHEY and SMNVEV (reference sequence).

This chain links TRBV27 with TRBJ2-7; 12 bases are a match to TRBD2. The CDR3 spans 14 residues. Germline V lookup: CDR1 MNHEY, CDR2 SMNVEV (reference sequence). J was trimmed by 5 bases and V by 5 bases; bases with no gene match: 4. The CDR3 coding sequence is TGTGCCAGCAGTCCCCGACTAGCGGGGGACGAGCAGTACTTC. This encodes CASSPRLAGDEQYF.

V gene TRBV6-6 combines with J gene TRBJ2-7; 7 bases agree with TRBD1. The CDR3 runs to 15 residues. The V gene's germline CDR1 is MNHNY and CDR2 SVGAGI (reference sequence). V gave up 0 bases and J gave up 6 bases; unmatched junction bases: 8. The CDR3 nucleotides are TGTGCCAGCAGTTACTCCCAATTAGCAGGGGGCGAGCAGTACTTC. Translated, it gives CASSYSQLAGGEQYF.